This record covers a single T cell receptor (beta chain). Its antigen is unidentified. TCRdb re-analysed the reads in MiXCR, keeping a single row per CDR3 protein. The sample lists 650,000 to 900,000 distinct CDR3 sequences, roughly 28% occurring once. This sample was included in a study of T cell repertoires in cytomegalovirus infection. The sequence derives from a human donor in good health (CMV status not recorded). Some clones in this sample may be carry-over from other donors' samples. The sequences come from cultured CD8+ T cells from PBMCs, collected from culture after CMV antigen stimulation.

The CDR3 sequence is CSVRPASGARTDTQYF. The CDR3 DNA reads TGCAGCGTCCGTCCGGCTAGCGGGGCCCGCACAGATACGCAGTATTTT. This rearrangement joins TRBV29-1 to TRBJ2-3; 9 bases match TRBD2. Germline-derived CDR1 and CDR2 are SQVTM and ANQGSEA. The CDR3 contains 16 residues. V was clipped by 6 bases and J by 1 base; unmatched bases: 11.